A selection of T cell receptor beta chains follows, all from one sample in a study of CD8 T cells in ankylosing spondylitis. TCRdb itself ran the 5' RACE reads through MiXCR, one entry per CDR3 protein. This table holds a few hundred thousand distinct CDR3 sequences, about a fifth found once. The sequenced sample consisted of blood, either unsorted or a sorted T cell fraction (not recorded which). The receptors here all came from a male donor with ankylosing spondylitis. CDR3s include the opening cysteine and the closing phenylalanine or tryptophan. D genes are given only for firm matches. The size of a clone is reported for some rows only, either as once, few or many, or as a class for expanded clones.

CDR3 protein	CDR3 DNA	V gene	D gene	clone size	J gene
CASSLREVSNSYEQYF	TGTGCCAGCAGCTTAAGAGAGGTTTCTAATTCCTACGAGCAGTACTTC	TRBV7-8	-	few	TRBJ2-7
CASSLDSQVGQPQHF	TGTGCCAGCAGCTTAGACAGCCAGGTCGGTCAGCCCCAGCATTTT	TRBV7-2	-	-	TRBJ1-5
CASSFTFPSTDTQYF	TGTGCCAGCAGCTTCACATTCCCAAGCACAGATACGCAGTATTTT	TRBV5-6	-	-	TRBJ2-3
CASSPNHSGSLADTQYF	TGTGCCAGCAGCCCCAACCATAGCGGGAGCTTAGCAGATACGCAGTATTTT	TRBV7-2	TRBD2	-	TRBJ2-3
CAITTSENTGELFF	TGTGCCATCACGACTAGCGAAAACACCGGGGAGCTGTTTTTT	TRBV10-3	TRBD2	-	TRBJ2-2
CASSAVGRGDDYEQYF	TGTGCCAGCAGTGCGGTCGGCAGGGGGGATGACTACGAGCAGTACTTC	TRBV2	-	-	TRBJ2-7
CASSEDREPDTQYF	TGCGCCAGCAGTGAGGACAGGGAGCCAGATACGCAGTATTTT	TRBV10-1	TRBD1	-	TRBJ2-3
CASSQDRGQEKLFF	TGTGCCAGCAGTCAGGACAGGGGGCAAGAAAAACTGTTTTTT	TRBV12-3/TRBV12-4	TRBD1	-	TRBJ1-4
CASSREGITGELFF	TGTGCCAGCAGCCGTGAGGGGATCACCGGGGAGCTGTTTTTT	TRBV9	-	-	TRBJ2-2
CASSPGWGNQPQHF	TGTGCCAGCAGCCCAGGCTGGGGTAATCAGCCCCAGCATTTT	TRBV12-3/TRBV12-4	-	many	TRBJ1-5
CASSAQKLLLAGVYEQYF	TGTGCCAGCAGCGCCCAAAAGCTCCTGCTAGCGGGAGTCTACGAGCAGTACTTC	TRBV27	TRBD2	-	TRBJ2-7
CASSEARGGSDTQYF	TGTGCCAGCAGTGAAGCTCGGGGGGGATCAGATACGCAGTATTTT	TRBV25-1	TRBD2	-	TRBJ2-3
CASSQGTSGTSEQFF	TGTGCCAGCAGCCAGGGGACTAGCGGGACGTCTGAGCAGTTCTTC	TRBV4-2	TRBD2	-	TRBJ2-1
CASRGVASSYEQYF	TGCGCCAGCAGAGGGGTCGCTAGCTCCTACGAGCAGTACTTC	TRBV5-1	-	many	TRBJ2-7
CASGLLGETQYF	TGTGCCAGCGGCCTCCTTGGGGAGACCCAGTACTTC	TRBV28	-	few	TRBJ2-5
CASSSGTLYNEQFF	TGTGCCAGCAGCTCCGGGACTCTTTACAATGAGCAGTTCTTC	TRBV7-3	-	-	TRBJ2-1
CASSLMGQGADTQYF	TGTGCCAGCAGTTTAATGGGACAGGGGGCAGATACGCAGTATTTT	TRBV28	TRBD1	few	TRBJ2-3
CASSPAVAFF	TGTGCCAGCAGTCCTGCTGTTGCTTTCTTT	TRBV12-3/TRBV12-4	-	many	TRBJ1-1
CASSSNDRGRDNEQFF	TGTGCCAGCAGTTCCAACGACAGGGGGAGGGACAATGAGCAGTTCTTC	TRBV6-5	TRBD1	-	TRBJ2-1
CAWSVRRGWGGYTF	TGTGCCTGGAGTGTACGTCGCGGGTGGGGTGGCTACACCTTC	TRBV30	-	-	TRBJ1-2
CATRGDANEKLFF	TGTGCCACCAGGGGGGATGCTAATGAAAAACTGTTTTTT	TRBV24-1	-	-	TRBJ1-4
CASSRPAAWVLLNTEAFF	TGTGCCAGCAGCCGTCCGGCGGCCTGGGTGTTATTGAACACTGAAGCTTTCTTT	TRBV11-1	-	few	TRBJ1-1
CSEESGGDTQYF	TGCAGCGAGGAAAGCGGCGGAGATACGCAGTATTTT	TRBV29-1	-	-	TRBJ2-3
CASSLGQTSTNEQFF	TGCGCCAGCAGCTTGGGCCAGACTAGTACCAATGAGCAGTTCTTC	TRBV5-1	-	many	TRBJ2-1
CASSVYLTGLAGGHRDTQYF	TGTGCCAGCAGCGTATACCTTACGGGACTAGCGGGAGGGCATAGAGATACGCAGTATTTT	TRBV11-2	TRBD2	-	TRBJ2-3
CASSKDSGTEAFF	TGTGCCAGCAGCAAAGACTCCGGGACCGAAGCTTTCTTT	TRBV21-1	-	-	TRBJ1-1
CASNRLGGVSSEQYF	TGTGCCAGCAACCGCTTGGGGGGAGTTTCGTCCGAGCAGTACTTC	TRBV9	-	few	TRBJ2-7
CSVSRTATYEQYF	TGCAGCGTGAGTCGGACAGCCACCTACGAGCAGTACTTC	TRBV29-1	-	-	TRBJ2-7
CASSLYRQGVNTEAFF	TGTGCCAGCAGCTTATATCGACAGGGGGTGAACACTGAAGCTTTCTTT	TRBV7-9	TRBD1	-	TRBJ1-1
CASSQGLAGAIDTQYF	TGCGCCAGCAGCCAAGGGTTAGCGGGAGCAATAGATACGCAGTATTTT	TRBV4-1	TRBD2	-	TRBJ2-3
CSAHPGLANYNEQFF	TGCAGTGCTCATCCGGGACTAGCGAATTACAATGAGCAGTTCTTC	TRBV20-1	TRBD2	-	TRBJ2-1
CASSSQGQSAEAFF	TGTGCCAGCAGTTCCCAGGGACAGTCGGCTGAAGCTTTCTTT	TRBV27	TRBD1	-	TRBJ1-1
CASSLVRADTQYF	TGTGCCAGCAGCTTAGTGAGGGCGGATACGCAGTATTTT	TRBV7-9	-	-	TRBJ2-3
CASSLEAAAYYGYTF	TGTGCCAGCAGCTTAGAGGCAGCGGCCTACTATGGCTACACCTTC	TRBV7-9	-	few	TRBJ1-2
CASSPGGQWQETQYF	TGCGCCAGCAGCCCGGGGGGACAGTGGCAAGAGACCCAGTACTTC	TRBV5-1	-	-	TRBJ2-5
CSAGLAGETQYF	TGCAGCGCCGGACTAGCAGGGGAGACCCAGTACTTC	TRBV29-1	TRBD2	few	TRBJ2-5
CASSFRDRGPLMRIF	TGTGCCAGCAGTTTTCGGGACAGGGGGCCCCTTATGCGGATCTTT	TRBV27	TRBD1	-	TRBJ1-1
CASSLAGALSGELFF	TGTGCCAGCAGCCTAGCGGGAGCTTTGTCCGGGGAGCTGTTTTTT	TRBV2	TRBD2	-	TRBJ2-2
CASSQETDWPYGYTF	TGTGCCAGCAGCCAAGAGACAGATTGGCCCTATGGCTACACCTTC	TRBV3-1	-	-	TRBJ1-2
CASSLVPYKGVGGQFF	TGTGCCAGCAGCTTAGTTCCGTATAAGGGCGTAGGTGGGCAGTTCTTC	TRBV7-6	-	-	TRBJ2-1
CASSLAEQGYYEQYF	TGTGCCAGCAGCTTAGCGGAGCAGGGATACTACGAGCAGTACTTC	TRBV7-2	-	-	TRBJ2-7
CASSRDPYGYTF	TGTGCCAGCAGCAGGGATCCCTATGGCTACACCTTC	TRBV12-3/TRBV12-4	-	-	TRBJ1-2
CASSLGAGRNSPLHF	TGTGCCAGCAGTTTAGGGGCAGGGCGTAATTCACCCCTCCACTTT	TRBV27	-	-	TRBJ1-6
CATNQPSGTSYNEQFF	TGTGCCACCAACCAGCCTAGCGGGACCTCCTACAATGAGCAGTTCTTC	TRBV18	TRBD2	few	TRBJ2-1